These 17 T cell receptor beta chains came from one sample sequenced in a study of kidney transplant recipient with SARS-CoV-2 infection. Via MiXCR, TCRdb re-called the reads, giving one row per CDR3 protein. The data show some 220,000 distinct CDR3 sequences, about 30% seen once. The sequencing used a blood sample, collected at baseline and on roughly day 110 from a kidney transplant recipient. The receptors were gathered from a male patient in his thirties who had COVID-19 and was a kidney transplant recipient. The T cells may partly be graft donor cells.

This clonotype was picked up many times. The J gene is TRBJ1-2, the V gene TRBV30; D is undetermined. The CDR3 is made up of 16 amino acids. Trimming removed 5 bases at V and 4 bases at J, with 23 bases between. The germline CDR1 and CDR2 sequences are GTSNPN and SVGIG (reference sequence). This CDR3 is CAWVSTRYRKTYGYTF. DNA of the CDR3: TGTGCCTGGGTAAGCACGCGTTATAGAAAGACCTATGGCTACACCTTC.

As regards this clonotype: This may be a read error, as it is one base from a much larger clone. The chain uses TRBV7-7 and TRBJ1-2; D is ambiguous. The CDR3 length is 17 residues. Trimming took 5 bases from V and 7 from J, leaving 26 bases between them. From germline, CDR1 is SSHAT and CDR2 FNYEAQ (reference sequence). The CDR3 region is CASSKYPKCRKTCGYTF. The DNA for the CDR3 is TGTGCCAGCAGCAAGTACCCTAAGTGCCGAAAGACCTGTGGCTACACCTTC.

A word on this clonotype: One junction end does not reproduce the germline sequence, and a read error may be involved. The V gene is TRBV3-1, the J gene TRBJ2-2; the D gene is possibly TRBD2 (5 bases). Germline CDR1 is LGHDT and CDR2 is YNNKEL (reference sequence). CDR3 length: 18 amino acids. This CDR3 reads CASSEWHPISGLTGELLF. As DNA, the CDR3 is TGTGCCAGCAGCGAATGGCATCCCATTTCAGGCTTGACCGGGGAGCTGCTTTTT.

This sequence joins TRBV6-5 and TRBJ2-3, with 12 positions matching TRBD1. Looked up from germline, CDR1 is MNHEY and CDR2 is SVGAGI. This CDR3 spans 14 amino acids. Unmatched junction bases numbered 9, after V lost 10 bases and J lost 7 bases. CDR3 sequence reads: CATGRDRGLNTQYF. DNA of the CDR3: TGTGCCACAGGACGGGACAGGGGGCTGAATACGCAGTATTTT.

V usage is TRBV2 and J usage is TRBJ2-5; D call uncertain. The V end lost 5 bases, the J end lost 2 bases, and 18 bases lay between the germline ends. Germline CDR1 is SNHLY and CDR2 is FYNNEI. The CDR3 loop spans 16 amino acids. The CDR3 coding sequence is TGTGCCAGCAGTAAGACGTGGGCAGGTTTGCAAGAGACCCAGTACTTC. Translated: CASSKTWAGLQETQYF.

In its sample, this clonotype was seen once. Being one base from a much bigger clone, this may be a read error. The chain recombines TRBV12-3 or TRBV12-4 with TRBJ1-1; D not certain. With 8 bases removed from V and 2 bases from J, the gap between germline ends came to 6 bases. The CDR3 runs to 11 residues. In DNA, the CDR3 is TGTGCCAGCGGTCCCAACACTGAAGCTTTCTTT. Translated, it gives CASGPNTEAFF.

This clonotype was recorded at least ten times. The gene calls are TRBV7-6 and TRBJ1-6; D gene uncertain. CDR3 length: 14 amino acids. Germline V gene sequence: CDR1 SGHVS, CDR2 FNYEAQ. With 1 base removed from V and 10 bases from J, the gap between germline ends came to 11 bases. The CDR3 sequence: CASSLGSTASPLHF. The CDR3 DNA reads TGTGCCAGCAGCTTAGGATCGACCGCCTCACCCCTCCACTTT.

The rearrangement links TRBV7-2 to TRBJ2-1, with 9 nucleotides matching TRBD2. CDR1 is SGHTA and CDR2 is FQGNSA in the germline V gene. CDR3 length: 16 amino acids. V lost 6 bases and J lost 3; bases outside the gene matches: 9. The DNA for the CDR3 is TGTGCCAGCAGTCGCTCCCGGACTAGCGTCTACAATGAGCAGTTCTTC. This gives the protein CASSRSRTSVYNEQFF.

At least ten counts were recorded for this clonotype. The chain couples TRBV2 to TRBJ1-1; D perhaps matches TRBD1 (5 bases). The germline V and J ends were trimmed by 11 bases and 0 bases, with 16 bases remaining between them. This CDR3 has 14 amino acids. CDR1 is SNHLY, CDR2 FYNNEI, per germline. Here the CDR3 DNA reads TGTGCCGACGGGGACGGGCCCATGAACACTGAAGCTTTCTTT. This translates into CADGDGPMNTEAFF.

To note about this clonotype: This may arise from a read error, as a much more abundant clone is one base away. CDR3 in DNA: TGTGCCAGCAGTTTCGAGCGATGGGTTGGGGAGCAGTACTTC. Amino acids: CASSFERWVGEQYF. The chain links TRBV12-3 or TRBV12-4 to TRBJ2-4, with D possibly matching TRBD2 (5 bases). The V and J ends lost 3 bases and 13 bases respectively, with 19 bases between them. CDR3 length equals 14 residues.

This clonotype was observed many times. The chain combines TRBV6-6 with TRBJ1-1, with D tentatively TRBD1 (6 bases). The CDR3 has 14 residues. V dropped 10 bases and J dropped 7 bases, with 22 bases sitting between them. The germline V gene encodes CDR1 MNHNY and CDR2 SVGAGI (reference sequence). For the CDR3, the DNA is TGTGCCACAGGTATGGGGACACGGGATTTTGAAGCTTTCTTT. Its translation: CATGMGTRDFEAFF.

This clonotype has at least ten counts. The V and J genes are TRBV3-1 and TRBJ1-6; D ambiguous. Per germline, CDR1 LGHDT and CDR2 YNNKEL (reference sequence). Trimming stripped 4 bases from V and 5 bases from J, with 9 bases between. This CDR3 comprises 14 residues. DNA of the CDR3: TGTGCCAGCAGCCTAAAAGGCCATAATTCACCCCTCCACTTT. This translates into CASSLKGHNSPLHF.

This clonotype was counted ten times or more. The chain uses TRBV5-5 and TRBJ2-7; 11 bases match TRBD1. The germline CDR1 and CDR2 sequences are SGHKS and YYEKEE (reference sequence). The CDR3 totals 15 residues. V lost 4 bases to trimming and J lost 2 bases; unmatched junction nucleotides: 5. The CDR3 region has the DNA TGTGCCAGCAGCGTTTGGACAGGGGGCACCTACGAGCAGTACTTC. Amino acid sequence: CASSVWTGGTYEQYF. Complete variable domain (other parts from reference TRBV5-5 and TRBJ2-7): DAGVTQSPTHLIKTRGQQVTLRCSPISGHKSVSWYQQVLGQGPQFIFQYYEKEERGRGNFPDRFSARQFPNYSSELNVNALLLGDSALYLCASSVWTGGTYEQYFGPGTRLTVT.

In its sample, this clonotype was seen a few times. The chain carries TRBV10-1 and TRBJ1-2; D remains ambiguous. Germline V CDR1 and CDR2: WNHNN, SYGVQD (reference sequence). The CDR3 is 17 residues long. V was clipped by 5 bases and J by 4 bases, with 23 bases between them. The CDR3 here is CASSLEARSRKTYGYTF. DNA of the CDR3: TGCGCCAGCAGTCTAGAGGCAAGATCGCGAAAGACCTATGGCTACACCTTC.

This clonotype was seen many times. In DNA form, the CDR3 reads TGTGCCAGCAGTGCGACCCAGCCCCTTGGTACTGAAGCTTTCTTT. It codes for CASSATQPLGTEAFF. The chain employs TRBV28 and TRBJ1-1; D remains ambiguous. Germline CDR1 and CDR2: MDHEN and SYDVKM. The V gene lost 5 bases and the J gene lost 5 bases, with 18 bases spanning the gap. CDR3 size: 15 residues.

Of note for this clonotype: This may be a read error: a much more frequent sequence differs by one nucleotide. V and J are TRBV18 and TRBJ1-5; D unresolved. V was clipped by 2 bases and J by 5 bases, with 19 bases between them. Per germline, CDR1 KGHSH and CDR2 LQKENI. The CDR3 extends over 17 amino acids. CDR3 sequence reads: CASSPVRGSQSDQPQHF. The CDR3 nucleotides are TGTGCCAGCTCACCAGTTCGGGGATCTCAGAGCGATCAGCCCCAGCATTTT.

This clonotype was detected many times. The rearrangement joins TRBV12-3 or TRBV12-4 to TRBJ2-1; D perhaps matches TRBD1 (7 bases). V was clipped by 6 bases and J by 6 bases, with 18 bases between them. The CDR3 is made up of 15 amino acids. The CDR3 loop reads CASRQDYQGGNEQFF. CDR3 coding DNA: TGTGCCAGCAGGCAGGACTACCAGGGGGGCAATGAGCAGTTCTTC.